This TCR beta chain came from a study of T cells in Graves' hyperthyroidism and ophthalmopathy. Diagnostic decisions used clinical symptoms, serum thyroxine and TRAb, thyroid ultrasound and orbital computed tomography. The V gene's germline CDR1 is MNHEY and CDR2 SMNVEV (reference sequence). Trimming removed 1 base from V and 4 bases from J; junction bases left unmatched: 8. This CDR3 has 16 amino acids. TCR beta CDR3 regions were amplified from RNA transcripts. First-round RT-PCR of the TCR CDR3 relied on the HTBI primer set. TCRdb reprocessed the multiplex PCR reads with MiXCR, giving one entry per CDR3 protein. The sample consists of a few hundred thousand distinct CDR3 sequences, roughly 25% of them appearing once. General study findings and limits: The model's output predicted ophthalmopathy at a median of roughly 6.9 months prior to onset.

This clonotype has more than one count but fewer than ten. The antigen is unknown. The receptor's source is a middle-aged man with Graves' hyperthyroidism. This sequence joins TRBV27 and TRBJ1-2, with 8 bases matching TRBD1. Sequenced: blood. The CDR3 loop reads CASSLFGQGGAYGYTF. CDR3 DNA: TGTGCCAGCAGTTTATTCGGACAGGGAGGAGCCTATGGCTACACCTTC.